This T cell receptor (beta chain) originates from a study of blood T cell repertoires in COVID-19. As for the study in general: Samples representing acute and convalescent COVID-19 were sourced from the United States, Italy and Spain.

The CDR3 has 15 amino acids. Germline loops: CDR1 MNHEY, CDR2 SMNVEV (reference sequence). Germline trimming cut 4 bases from V and 6 bases from J; bases unmatched to any gene: 6. Data came from immunoSEQ multiplex PCR; TCRdb stores just in-frame clones and leaves some out. This sample has hundreds of thousands of clones, with around 86% found just once. The rearrangement joins TRBV27 to TRBJ1-6, with TRBD1 matching over 7 bases. This sequence was found in a woman aged 30 to 39 who had recovered from COVID-19. The sample was peripheral blood. This CDR3 is CASSWGTAINSPLHF. The DNA of the CDR3 is TGTGCCAGCAGTTGGGGGACAGCTATTAATTCACCCCTCCACTTT.